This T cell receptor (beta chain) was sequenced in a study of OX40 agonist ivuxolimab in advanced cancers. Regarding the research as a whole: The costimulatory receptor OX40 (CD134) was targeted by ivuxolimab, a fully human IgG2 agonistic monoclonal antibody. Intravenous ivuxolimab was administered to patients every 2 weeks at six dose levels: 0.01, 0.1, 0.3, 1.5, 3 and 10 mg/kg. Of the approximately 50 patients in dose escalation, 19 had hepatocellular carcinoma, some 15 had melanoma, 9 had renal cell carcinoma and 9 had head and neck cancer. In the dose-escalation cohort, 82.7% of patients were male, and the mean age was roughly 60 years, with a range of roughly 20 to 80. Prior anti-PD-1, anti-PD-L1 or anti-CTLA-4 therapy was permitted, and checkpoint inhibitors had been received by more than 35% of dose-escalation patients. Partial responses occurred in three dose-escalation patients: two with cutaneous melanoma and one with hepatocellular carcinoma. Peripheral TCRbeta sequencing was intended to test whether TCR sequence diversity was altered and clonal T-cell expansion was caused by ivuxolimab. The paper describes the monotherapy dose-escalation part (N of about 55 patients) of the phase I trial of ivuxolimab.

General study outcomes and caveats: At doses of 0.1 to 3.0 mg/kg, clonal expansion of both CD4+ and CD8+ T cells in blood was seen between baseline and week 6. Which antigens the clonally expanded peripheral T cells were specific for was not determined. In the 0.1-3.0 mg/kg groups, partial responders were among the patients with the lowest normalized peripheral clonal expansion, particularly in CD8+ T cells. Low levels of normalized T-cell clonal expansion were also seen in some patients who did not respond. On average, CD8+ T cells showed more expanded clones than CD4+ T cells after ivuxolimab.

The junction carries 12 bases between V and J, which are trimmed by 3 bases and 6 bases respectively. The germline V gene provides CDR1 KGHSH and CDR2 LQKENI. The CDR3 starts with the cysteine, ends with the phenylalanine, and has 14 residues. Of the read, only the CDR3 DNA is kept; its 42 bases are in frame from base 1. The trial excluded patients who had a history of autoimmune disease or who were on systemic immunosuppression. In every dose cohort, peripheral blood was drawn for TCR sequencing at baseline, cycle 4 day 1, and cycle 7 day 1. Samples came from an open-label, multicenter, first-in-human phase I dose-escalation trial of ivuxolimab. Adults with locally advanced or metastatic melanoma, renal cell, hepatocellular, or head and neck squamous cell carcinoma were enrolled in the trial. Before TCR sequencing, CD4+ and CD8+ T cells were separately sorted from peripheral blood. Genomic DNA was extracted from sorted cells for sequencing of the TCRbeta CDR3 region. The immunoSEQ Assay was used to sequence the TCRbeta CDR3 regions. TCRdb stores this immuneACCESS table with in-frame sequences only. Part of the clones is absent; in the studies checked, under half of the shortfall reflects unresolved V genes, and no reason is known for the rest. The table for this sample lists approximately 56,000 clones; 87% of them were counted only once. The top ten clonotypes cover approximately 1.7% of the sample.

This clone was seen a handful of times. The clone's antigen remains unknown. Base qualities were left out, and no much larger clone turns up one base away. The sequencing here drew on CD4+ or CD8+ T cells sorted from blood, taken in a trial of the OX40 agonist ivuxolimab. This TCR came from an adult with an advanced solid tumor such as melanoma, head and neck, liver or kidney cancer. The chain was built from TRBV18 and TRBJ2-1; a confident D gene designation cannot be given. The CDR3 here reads CASSPEQNVNEQFF. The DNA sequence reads TGTGCCAGCTCACCTGAACAGAACGTCAATGAGCAGTTCTTC.